These 6 T cell receptor beta chains came from one sample sequenced in a study of T cell changes during pregnancy in multiple sclerosis. Profiled with immunoSEQ multiplex PCR; TCRdb holds only in-frame clones, not every one. The top ten hold around 2% of the sample, which has tens of thousands of clones, 85% to 95% seen once. This specimen consisted of peripheral blood, obtained in the third trimester of pregnancy. These receptors were collected from a female donor in good health, enrolled as a control in a pregnancy study.

This sequence joins TRBV28 and TRBJ1-4; 8 nucleotides align to TRBD1. The ends lost 2 bases at V and 6 bases at J; junction bases unmatched: 8. CDR3 length: 16 amino acids. Germline CDR1 reads MDHEN; CDR2 reads SYDVKM. As DNA, the CDR3 is TGTGCCAGCAGTTTAGAGTCGACAGGGGCGCATGAAAAACTGTTTTTT. Translated, it gives CASSLESTGAHEKLFF.

This clone was recorded only once. The chain is built from TRBV30 and TRBJ1-4; TRBD1 is a possible D gene (5 bases). The CDR3 is made up of 13 amino acids. Germline lookup yields CDR1 GTSNPN and CDR2 SVGIG (reference sequence). Trimming stripped 1 base from V and 5 bases from J, with 8 bases between. CDR3 coding DNA: TGTGCCTGGAGTGCTAGGGGAAATGAAAAACTGTTTTTT. As protein: CAWSARGNEKLFF.

The chain uses TRBV11-2 and TRBJ2-5, with TRBD2 identical over 9 bases. The trim removed 1 base at V and 1 base at J, leaving 7 bases unmatched. CDR1 and CDR2 (germline): SGHAT, FQNNGV. CDR3 length: 17 amino acids. Here the CDR3 reads CASSLGGLAVPQETQYF. DNA of the CDR3: TGTGCCAGCAGCTTAGGGGGACTAGCAGTTCCCCAAGAGACCCAGTACTTC.

CDR3 nucleotides: TGTGCCAGCAGCGTCTCTAGCGGGGGCACCGGGGAGCTGTTTTTT. This sequence encodes CASSVSSGGTGELFF. V and J are TRBV9 and TRBJ2-2; 10 bases line up with TRBD2. Germline V gives CDR1 SGDLS, CDR2 YYNGEE. J gave up 4 bases and V 2 bases, and 2 bases lay outside the gene matches. This CDR3 contains 15 residues.

The chain carries TRBV19 and TRBJ1-5, with D tentatively TRBD1 (6 bases). Germline values: CDR1 LNHDA, CDR2 SQIVND (reference sequence). This CDR3 contains 16 residues. Trimming removed 4 bases from V and 1 base from J, with 14 bases in between. This chain's CDR3 is CASSTWGGASNQPQHF. For the CDR3, the DNA is TGTGCCAGTAGTACTTGGGGGGGCGCGAGCAATCAGCCCCAGCATTTT. Drawing the rest from reference TRBV19 and TRBJ1-5, the complete variable domain is DGGITQSPKYLFRKEGQNVTLSCEQNLNHDAMYWYRQDPGQGLRLIYYSQIVNDFQKGDIAEGYSVSREKKESFPLTVTSAQKNPTAFYLCASSTWGGASNQPQHFGDGTRLSIL.

This chain joins TRBV30 and TRBJ1-2; D possibly corresponds to TRBD1 (6 bases). Germline V gives CDR1 GTSNPN, CDR2 SVGIG (reference sequence). Trimming cost V 0 bases and J 9 bases, with 14 bases left between them. There are 13 residues in the CDR3. The CDR3 loop is CAWSVGSRGSYTF. The CDR3, as DNA: TGTGCCTGGAGTGTCGGTTCAAGGGGGAGCTACACCTTC. Complete variable domain (other parts from reference TRBV30 and TRBJ1-2): SQTIHQWPATLVQPVGSPLSLECTVEGTSNPNLYWYRQAAGRGLQLLFYSVGIGQISSEVPQNLSASRPQDRQFILSSKKLLLSDSGFYLCAWSVGSRGSYTFGSGTRLTVV.